This paragraph reports one TCR beta chain. Its target is unknown. These data originate in a study of cytomegalovirus exposure and HLA in healthy donors. The study ran its PCR with 60 Vbeta and 13 Jbeta primers. TCRdb's copy holds only in-frame clones and misses some; the assay was immunoSEQ multiplex PCR. The sample yields 100,000 to 150,000 clones, of which the top ten take up around 1.6%. Overall study findings and caveats: Cytomegalovirus association was assigned to over 150 TCR beta chains.

CDR1 SGHRS and CDR2 YFSETQ come from the germline V gene. V lost 1 base and J lost 6, with 11 bases in between. The CDR3 runs 14 residues. The chain is built from TRBV5-1 and TRBJ2-1; possibly TRBD1 for D (6 bases). The sequenced sample was PBMCs. The origin of this receptor is a young man in good health and CMV-seronegative. Here the CDR3 reads CASSLIRTVNEQFF. CDR3 in DNA: TGCGCCAGCAGCTTGATACGGACAGTCAATGAGCAGTTCTTC.